This TCR beta chain was documented in a study of T cells in Graves' hyperthyroidism and ophthalmopathy. With 3 bases removed from V and 2 bases from J, the gap between germline ends came to 12 bases. Germline lookup yields CDR1 SGHTA and CDR2 FQGTGA. The CDR3 spans 15 residues. Patients counted as stable if ophthalmopathy did not develop within 18 months. These patients, aged 18 to 65, had recently diagnosed hyperthyroidism lasting under 2 months. Diagnoses were made from clinical symptoms, serum measures (thyroxine and TRAb), thyroid ultrasound and orbital computed tomography. PBMCs were derived from about 10 ml fresh peripheral blood. Amplified TCR beta CDR3 regions derived from RNA transcripts. HTBI primers drove first-round RT-PCR of the TCR CDR3. TCRdb re-derived calls from the multiplex PCR reads in MiXCR, one entry per CDR3 protein. This sample carries over 200,000 distinct CDR3 sequences, around 18% of them seen once, and the ten largest clones take around two fifths.

This clonotype was detected ten times or more. Sequenced: blood. This sequence joins TRBV7-3 and TRBJ2-3; D may match TRBD1 or TRBD2 (6 bases each). This TCR was recovered from a man between 35 and 55 years old with Graves' hyperthyroidism. The CDR3 loop reads CASSLGRGPTDTQYF. DNA for the CDR3: TGTGCCAGCAGCTTGGGTCGGGGGCCCACAGATACGCAGTATTTT.